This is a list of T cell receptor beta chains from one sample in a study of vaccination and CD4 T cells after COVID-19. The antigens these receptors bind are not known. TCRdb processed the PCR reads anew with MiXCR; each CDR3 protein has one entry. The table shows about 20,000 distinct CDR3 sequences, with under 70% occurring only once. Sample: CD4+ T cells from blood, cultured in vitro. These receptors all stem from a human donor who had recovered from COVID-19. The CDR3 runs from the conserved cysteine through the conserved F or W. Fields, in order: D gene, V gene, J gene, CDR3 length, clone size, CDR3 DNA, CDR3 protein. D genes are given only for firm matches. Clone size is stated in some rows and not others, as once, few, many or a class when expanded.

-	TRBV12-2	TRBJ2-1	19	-	TGTGCAAGTCGCTTGCGAACTACTAGCGCTGAGGCGACCTACAATGAGCAGTTCTTC	CASRLRTTSAEATYNEQFF
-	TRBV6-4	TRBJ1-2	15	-	TGTGCCAGCAGTGCCTTACATGGAGGGGGGAATGGCTACACCTTC	CASSALHGGGNGYTF
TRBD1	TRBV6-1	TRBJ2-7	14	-	TGTGCCAGCAGGGAACAGGGGAGCTCCTACGAGCAGTACTTC	CASREQGSSYEQYF
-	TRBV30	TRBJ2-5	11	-	TGTGCCTGGCCGTCTAGAGAGGCCCAGTACTTC	CAWPSREAQYF
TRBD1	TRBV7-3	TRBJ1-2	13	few	TGTGCCAGCAGCCTGGACAGGCAGTCGGGCTACACCTTC	CASSLDRQSGYTF
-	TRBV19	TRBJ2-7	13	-	TGTGCCAGTAGACCAGGGACTTCCTACGAGCAGTACTTC	CASRPGTSYEQYF
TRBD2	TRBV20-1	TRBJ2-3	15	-	TGCAGTGCGAGTACTAGCGGGAGTGCCACAGATACGCAGTATTTT	CSASTSGSATDTQYF
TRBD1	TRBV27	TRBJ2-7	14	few	TGTGCCAGCAGTTTCGGGACAGGGCAGCACGAGCAGTACTTC	CASSFGTGQHEQYF
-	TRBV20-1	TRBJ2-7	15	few	TGCAGTGCTAGGTCGGGGACGACTAGTTCCTACGAGCAGTACTTC	CSARSGTTSSYEQYF
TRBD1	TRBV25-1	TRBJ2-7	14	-	TGTGCCAGCACTCGGACAGGGGTCCCCTACGAGCAGTACTTC	CASTRTGVPYEQYF
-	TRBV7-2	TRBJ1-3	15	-	TGTGCCAGCAGCTTAGCGTGGGGGGGAGGTAACACCATATATTTT	CASSLAWGGGNTIYF
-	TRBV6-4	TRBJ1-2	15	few	TGTGCCAGCAGTGACTCGAGTCAGGGCTCCTATGGCTACACCTTC	CASSDSSQGSYGYTF
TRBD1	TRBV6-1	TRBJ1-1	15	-	TGTGCCAGCAGCCTCATACAGGACAGGCACTTTGAAGCTTTCTTT	CASSLIQDRHFEAFF
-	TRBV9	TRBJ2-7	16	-	TGTGCCAGCAGCGTATTACCCGCAGGGGGGGGCGACGAGCAGTACTTC	CASSVLPAGGGDEQYF
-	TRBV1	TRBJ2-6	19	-	TGCACCAGCAGCCTCATGGGGGGGCCGAGCTCCCCCGGGGCCAACGTCCTGACTTTC	CTSSLMGGPSSPGANVLTF
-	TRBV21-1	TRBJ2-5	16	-	TGTGTCACCCGAGTTTCGGACAGGGGGTTAGGAGGGACCCAGTACTTC	CVTRVSDRGLGGTQYF
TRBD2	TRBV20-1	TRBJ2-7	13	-	TGCAGTGCCACTAGCGGGATCAGCTACGAGCAGTACTTC	CSATSGISYEQYF
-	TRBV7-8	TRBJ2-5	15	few	TGTGCCAGCAGCTTAGCGGCGGGGCGGGGAGAGACCCAGTACTTC	CASSLAAGRGETQYF
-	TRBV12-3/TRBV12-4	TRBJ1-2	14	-	TGTGCCAGCAGTTTATTCGCAGGGGCGAGGGGCTACACCTTC	CASSLFAGARGYTF
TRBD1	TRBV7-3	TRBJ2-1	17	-	TGTGCCAGCAGCCTACTCCCCCGACAGGGAATTTACAATGAGCAGTTCTTC	CASSLLPRQGIYNEQFF
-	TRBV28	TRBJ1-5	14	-	TGTGCCAGCAGTTTACCCCGGCGGGGACAGCCCCAGCATTTT	CASSLPRRGQPQHF
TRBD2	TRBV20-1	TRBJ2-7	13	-	TGCAGTGCTAGCCTAGCGGGAGAGTGGGGGCAGTACTTC	CSASLAGEWGQYF
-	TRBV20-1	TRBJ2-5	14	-	TGCAGTGCTACGCGAACTTTGGGACAAGAGACCCAGTACTTC	CSATRTLGQETQYF
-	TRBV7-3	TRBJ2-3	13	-	TGTGCCAGCAGCTTAATAGTAGGAGATACGCAGTATTTT	CASSLIVGDTQYF
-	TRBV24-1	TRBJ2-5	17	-	TGTGCCACCAGTGACTCCAACAGGCCCAGGGGTAGCGAGACCCAGTACTTC	CATSDSNRPRGSETQYF
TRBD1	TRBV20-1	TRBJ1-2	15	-	TGCAGTGCTAGAGATCGGTTAGGGACAGGTTATGGCTACACCTTC	CSARDRLGTGYGYTF
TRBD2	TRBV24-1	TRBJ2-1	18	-	TGTGCCACCAGTGATCCCGCATTCGCCGGGGGGGGAGTCAATGAGCAGTTCTTC	CATSDPAFAGGGVNEQFF
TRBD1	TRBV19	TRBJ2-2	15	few	TGTGCCAGTATGAGGACAGGGGGCAATACCGGGGAGCTGTTTTTT	CASMRTGGNTGELFF
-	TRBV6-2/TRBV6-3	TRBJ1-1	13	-	TGTGCCAGCAGTTATCAGGGGAACACTGAAGCTTTCTTT	CASSYQGNTEAFF
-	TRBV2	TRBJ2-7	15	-	TGTGCCAGCAGTGTGCGGGGACAGACCTCCTACGAGCAGTACTTC	CASSVRGQTSYEQYF
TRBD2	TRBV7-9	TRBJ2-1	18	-	TGTGCCAGCAGCGAGGGACTAGCGGGAGAGTGGGTATACAATGAGCAGTTCTTC	CASSEGLAGEWVYNEQFF
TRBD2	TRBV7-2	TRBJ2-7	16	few	TGTGCCAGCAGCTTAGTAGGAGCGGGAGTTGGGTACGAGCAGTACTTC	CASSLVGAGVGYEQYF
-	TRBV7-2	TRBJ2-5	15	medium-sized	TGTGCCAGCAGCTCCGGTGGACAGTACCAAGAGACCCAGTACTTC	CASSSGGQYQETQYF
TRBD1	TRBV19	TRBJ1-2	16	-	TGTGCCAGTAGTTACCGCACCCTGGACAGGGGTGGTGGCTACACCTTC	CASSYRTLDRGGGYTF
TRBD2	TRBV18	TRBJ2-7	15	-	TGTGCCAGCTCACCCCCGGGGGGAGGACCGGGCGAGCAGTACTTC	CASSPPGGGPGEQYF
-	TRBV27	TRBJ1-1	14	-	TGTGCCAGCAGTTTACAGGGTAGGAACACTGAAGCTTTCTTT	CASSLQGRNTEAFF
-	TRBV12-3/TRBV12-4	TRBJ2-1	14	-	TGTGCCAGCAGTTTGATGGGTATAGTAGGTGAGCAGTTCTTC	CASSLMGIVGEQFF